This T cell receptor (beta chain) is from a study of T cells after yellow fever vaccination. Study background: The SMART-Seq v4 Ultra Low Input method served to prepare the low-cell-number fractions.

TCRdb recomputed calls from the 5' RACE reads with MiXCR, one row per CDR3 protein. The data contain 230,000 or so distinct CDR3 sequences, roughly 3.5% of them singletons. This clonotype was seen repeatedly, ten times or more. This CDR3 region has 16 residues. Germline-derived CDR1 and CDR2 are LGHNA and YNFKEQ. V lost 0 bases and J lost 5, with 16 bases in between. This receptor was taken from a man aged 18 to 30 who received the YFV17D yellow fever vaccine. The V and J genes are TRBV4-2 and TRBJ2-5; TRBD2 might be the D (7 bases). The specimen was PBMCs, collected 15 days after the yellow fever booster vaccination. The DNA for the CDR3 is TGTGCCAGCAGCCAAGATGACGGGGGGCCGGGTGAGACCCAGTACTTC. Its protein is CASSQDDGGPGETQYF.